The next 28 T cell receptor beta chains were all read from a single sample in a study of molecular identifiers for immune sequencing clone quantification. TCRdb called the PCR reads again in MiXCR, with one record for every CDR3 protein. The sample records 88,000 or so distinct CDR3 sequences, around 20% being singletons. Input material: naive CD8+ T cells from blood, with Jurkat cell RNA spiked in. As to subset: FACS-sorted CD8+CD4-CCR7+CD45RA+ naive T cells. Receptors were obtained from a human donor in good health. Some libraries in this study had Jurkat cell RNA spiked in.

Turning to this clonotype: Just one base apart from a much larger clone, this may be a read error. This is likely a read error, given that the CDR3 carries no conserved phenylalanine or tryptophan at its end. The chain has TRBV28 and TRBJ2-7; 10 bases align to TRBD2. The trim removed 8 bases at V and 5 bases at J, leaving 12 bases unmatched. The germline V gene encodes CDR1 MDHEN and CDR2 SYDVKM. The length of the CDR3 is 15 residues. Written as DNA, the CDR3 is TGTGCCAGCCTCACGGGTCTAGCGGGAGCCAACGAGCAGTACCTC. This sequence encodes CASLTGLAGANEQYL.

In this sample, this clonotype turned up many times. The rearrangement uses TRBV11-2 and TRBJ2-5; D is possibly TRBD1 or TRBD2 (6 bases each). This CDR3 spans 14 amino acids. Looked up from germline, CDR1 is SGHAT and CDR2 is FQNNGV. The V end lost 5 bases, the J end lost 2 bases, and 12 bases lay between the germline ends. The CDR3 loop reads CASSPGAEQETQYF. The CDR3 region has the DNA TGTGCCAGCAGCCCGGGGGCCGAACAAGAGACCCAGTACTTC.

This clonotype was detected many times. V gene TRBV7-6 combines with J gene TRBJ1-5; TRBD1 is a possible D gene (5 bases). V gave up 5 bases and J gave up 0 bases, with 11 bases separating them. The CDR3 covers 15 residues. The germline gives CDR1 SGHVS, CDR2 FNYEAQ. CDR3 protein: CASSPTGLSNQPQHF. CDR3 in DNA: TGTGCCAGCAGCCCCACGGGACTTAGCAATCAGCCCCAGCATTTT.

About this clonotype: This may stem from a read error, because a much larger clone lies one nucleotide away. This chain joins TRBV7-9 and TRBJ2-1; no reliable D call. In germline, CDR1 is SEHNR, CDR2 FQNEAQ (reference sequence). The CDR3 contains 13 residues. V lost 2 bases, J lost 9 bases, and 11 bases lay in between. In DNA form, the CDR3 reads TGTGCCAGCAGCTTAACATCTCAAGCTGAGCAGTTCTTC. It encodes CASSLTSQAEQFF.

The table lists this clonotype with many counts. The chain links TRBV9 to TRBJ2-3, with 8 bases lining up with TRBD1. The V and J ends lost 0 bases and 5 bases, in that order; junction bases with no gene match: 8. The CDR3 runs 16 residues. CDR1 is SGDLS, CDR2 YYNGEE, per germline. This CDR3 reads CASSVDPRQGKDTQYF. The CDR3 DNA reads as TGTGCCAGCAGCGTAGACCCTCGACAGGGGAAAGATACGCAGTATTTT.

This rearrangement joins TRBV27 to TRBJ2-6, with D unclear. From germline, CDR1 is MNHEY and CDR2 SMNVEV (reference sequence). V was trimmed by 3 bases and J by 0 bases, leaving 3 bases between them. This CDR3 comprises 14 residues. The CDR3 spells CASSFVSGANVLTF. CDR3 bases: TGTGCCAGCAGTTTCGTCTCTGGGGCCAACGTCCTGACTTTC. The variable domain in full, with the rest retrieved from reference TRBV27 and TRBJ2-6, is EAQVTQNPRYLITVTGKKLTVTCSQNMNHEYMSWYRQDPGLGLRQIYYSMNVEVTDKGDVPEGYKVSRKEKRNFPLILESPSPNQTSLYFCASSFVSGANVLTFGAGSRLTVL.

At least ten counts were recorded for this clonotype. The chain uses TRBV4-1 and TRBJ1-5; no clear D gene. V was shortened by 0 bases and J by 6 bases, with 6 bases between the two germline ends. The CDR3 consists of 13 residues. CDR1 is MGHRA, CDR2 YSYEKL, per germline. The CDR3 DNA reads as TGCGCCAGCAGCCAAGAATTGAGTCAGCCCCAGCATTTT. Translating it yields CASSQELSQPQHF.

This clonotype was recorded many times. This chain connects TRBV7-9 to TRBJ2-2; D gene uncertain. The V end was cut by 3 bases, the J end by 4 bases, with 15 bases between. This CDR3 is 16 amino acids long. Per germline, CDR1 SEHNR and CDR2 FQNEAQ (reference sequence). The CDR3 DNA reads as TGTGCCAGCAGCTTTGTTGTGAGGACGGGCACCGGGGAGCTGTTTTTT. The encoded protein is CASSFVVRTGTGELFF. The full variable domain, completed using reference TRBV7-9 and TRBJ2-2, is DTGVSQNPRHKITKRGQNVTFRCDPISEHNRLYWYRQTLGQGPEFLTYFQNEAQLEKSRLLSDRFSAERPKGSFSTLEIQRTEQGDSAMYLCASSFVVRTGTGELFFGEGSRLTVL.

This clonotype was seen repeatedly, ten times or more. The V and J genes are TRBV2 and TRBJ1-1, with unresolved D. This CDR3 is 12 amino acids long. Germline V gives CDR1 SNHLY, CDR2 FYNNEI. V was pared by 6 bases and J by 8 bases, with 13 bases between. The CDR3 loop reads CASRDGVSEAFF. As DNA, the CDR3 is TGTGCCAGCAGGGACGGGGTCTCGGAAGCTTTCTTT.

About this clonotype: Just one base apart from a much larger clone, this may be a read error. The V and J genes are TRBV7-9 and TRBJ2-2; D uncertain. Per the germline V gene, CDR1 is SEHNR and CDR2 is FQNEAQ (reference sequence). V lost 5 bases, J lost 8 bases, and 6 bases lay in between. The CDR3 has 11 amino acids. Here the CDR3 DNA reads TGTGCCAGCAGCCTTCTAGGGGAGCTGTTTTTT. Protein sequence: CASSLLGELFF.

The sample holds many counts of this clonotype. CDR3 protein: CSILQGSGVETQYF. The CDR3 DNA is TGCAGCATCCTCCAGGGGTCGGGGGTGGAGACCCAGTACTTC. V gene TRBV29-1 combines with J gene TRBJ2-5, with D perhaps matching TRBD1 or TRBD2 (6 bases each). Germline CDR1 SQVTM, CDR2 ANQGSEA. The CDR3 loop spans 14 amino acids. Between the trimmed V and J ends, which lost 8 bases and 5 bases, there was a span of 21 bases.

This clonotype was seen many times. V gene TRBV27 combines with J gene TRBJ2-7, with 10 bases that match TRBD1. V trimming: 7 bases; J trimming: 0 bases; junction bases outside the gene matches: 9. The CDR3 is made up of 16 amino acids. The germline gives CDR1 MNHEY, CDR2 SMNVEV (reference sequence). In nucleotides, the CDR3 is TGTGCCAGCAAGACAGGGGGCCCCGGAAGCTCCTACGAGCAGTACTTC. Encoded protein: CASKTGGPGSSYEQYF.

The rearrangement joins TRBV19 to TRBJ1-6, with D perhaps TRBD1 (5 bases). V lost 3 bases and J 9 bases, leaving 15 bases between the germline ends. The germline V gene has CDR1 LNHDA and CDR2 SQIVND (reference sequence). The CDR3 is made up of 15 amino acids. The CDR3 DNA sequence: TGTGCCAGTAGTATGGGGCGGGGTGAGGTTTCACCCCTCCACTTT. It encodes CASSMGRGEVSPLHF.

The chain combines TRBV7-6 with TRBJ1-2, with D unclear. The ends were cut back, 6 bases at V and 0 bases at J, with 23 bases in the middle. The CDR3 runs to 18 residues. Germline V gene lookup returns CDR1 SGHVS and CDR2 FNYEAQ. CDR3 sequence: CASSSWPKITAANYGYTF. The CDR3 nucleotides are TGTGCCAGCAGTTCCTGGCCAAAAATCACAGCCGCTAACTATGGCTACACCTTC.

This clonotype was seen ten or more times. This sequence joins TRBV29-1 and TRBJ2-1; 10 nucleotides align to TRBD2. CDR1 and CDR2 (germline): SQVTM, ANQGSEA. With V trimmed by 2 bases and J by 0 bases, 1 base remained unmatched. This CDR3 has 15 amino acids. CDR3 DNA: TGCAGCGTTGAAAGCGGGAGGGCCTCCTACAATGAGCAGTTCTTC. Residues: CSVESGRASYNEQFF.

This clonotype was recorded at least ten times. The J gene is TRBJ1-5, the V gene TRBV7-2, with D uncertain. V shed 1 base and J shed 8 bases, with 6 bases lying between them. The CDR3 consists of 12 residues. The V gene's germline CDR1 is SGHTA and CDR2 FQGNSA. The CDR3 DNA sequence: TGTGCCAGCAGCTTAGACACGGAGCCCCAGCATTTT. It is translated as CASSLDTEPQHF.

This clonotype came up many times. The chain combines TRBV4-3 with TRBJ2-1; no firm D call. V gave up 2 bases and J gave up 3 bases, with 14 bases separating them. This CDR3 has 16 amino acids. Germline V lookup: CDR1 LGHNA, CDR2 YSLEER. CDR3 protein: CASSQSFGPDYNEQFF. DNA for the CDR3: TGCGCCAGCAGCCAAAGTTTTGGGCCAGACTACAATGAGCAGTTCTTC.

This clonotype was found many times. The chain has TRBV13 and TRBJ2-3; the D gene is possibly TRBD2 (6 bases). The germline gives CDR1 PRHDT, CDR2 FYEKMQ (reference sequence). The CDR3 consists of 17 residues. V shed 4 bases and J shed 1 base, with 18 bases lying between them. DNA of the CDR3: TGTGCCAGCAGCTCTAGCTGGGGGGACCCCCGCACAGATACGCAGTATTTT. It is translated as CASSSSWGDPRTDTQYF.

This clonotype has at least ten counts. The chain combines TRBV28 with TRBJ2-7; TRBD2 matches at 10 bases. V lost 6 bases, J lost 5 bases, and 7 bases stayed unmatched. CDR1 MDHEN and CDR2 SYDVKM come from the germline V gene. The CDR3 covers 14 residues. The CDR3 nucleotides read TGTGCCAGCAGCCTGGGACTAGCGTCCCACGAGCAGTACTTC. Protein sequence: CASSLGLASHEQYF.

This clonotype was observed many times. The chain has TRBV6-1 and TRBJ1-1; D possibly corresponds to TRBD1 (5 bases). CDR1 MNHNS and CDR2 SASEGT come from the germline V gene. V lost 8 bases, J lost 0 bases, and 28 bases lay in between. The CDR3 contains 19 residues. CDR3 sequence reads: CASDTDTTVTPNMNTEAFF. In DNA, the CDR3 is TGTGCCAGCGACACTGATACGACAGTGACCCCAAACATGAACACTGAAGCTTTCTTT.

Remarks on this clonotype: This may be a read error, as it is one base from a much larger clone. V usage is TRBV28 and J usage is TRBJ1-3; D is undetermined. Germline V gene data show CDR1 as MDHEN and CDR2 as SYDVKM. V shed 1 base and J shed 3 bases, with 13 bases lying between them. This CDR3 region has 16 residues. The CDR3 coding sequence is TGTGCCAGCAGTTTATCCTGGACTAAATTTGGAAACACCATATATTTT. As protein: CASSLSWTKFGNTIYF.

V is TRBV13 and J is TRBJ2-3; possible D gene TRBD1, 7 bases. The germline V gene has CDR1 PRHDT and CDR2 FYEKMQ (reference sequence). CDR3 size: 18 residues. V was cut by 5 bases and J by 6 bases, with 27 bases left in between. The CDR3 spells CASSPRTGERGEMDTQYF. As DNA, the CDR3 is TGTGCCAGCAGCCCACGGACAGGCGAAAGGGGGGAGATGGATACGCAGTATTTT.

In its sample, this clonotype was seen many times. V is TRBV7-9 and J is TRBJ2-2; 7 bases are a match to TRBD1. CDR1 and CDR2 from the germline V gene are SEHNR and FQNEAQ (reference sequence). The ends lost 5 bases at V and 5 bases at J; junction bases unmatched: 14. This CDR3 contains 17 residues. DNA of the CDR3: TGTGCCAGCAGCCACCTCGGGCCCGACAGGGTGACCGGGGAGCTGTTTTTT. Its translation: CASSHLGPDRVTGELFF. The variable domain in full, completed from reference TRBV7-9 and TRBJ2-2, reads DTGVSQNPRHKITKRGQNVTFRCDPISEHNRLYWYRQTLGQGPEFLTYFQNEAQLEKSRLLSDRFSAERPKGSFSTLEIQRTEQGDSAMYLCASSHLGPDRVTGELFFGEGSRLTVL.

Concerning this clonotype: With a much larger clone just one base away, this may be a read error. The chain carries TRBV5-8 and TRBJ2-5; D may be TRBD1 (5 bases). This CDR3 contains 17 residues. CDR1 and CDR2 (germline): SGHTS, YDEGEE. The CDR3 region is CASGLAPGIPTQETQYF. CDR3 nucleotide sequence: TGTGCCAGCGGCTTGGCCCCAGGGATACCTACCCAAGAGACCCAGTACTTC.

This clonotype came up a few times. This may arise from a read error, as a much more abundant clone is one base away. This chain links TRBV29-1 with TRBJ2-2; D is possibly TRBD1 or TRBD2 (6 bases each). CDR3 size: 14 residues. Germline CDR1 is SQVTM and CDR2 is ANQGSEA. The CDR3 is CSVSGTGDTGVLFF. CDR3 bases: TGCAGCGTCTCCGGGACGGGGGACACCGGGGTGCTGTTTTTT.

This clonotype was seen a few times. The rearrangement links TRBV3-2 to TRBJ2-7; TRBD2 was called by the table and not checked on the DNA. TRBV3-2 is reported as a pseudogene. The CDR3 has 12 amino acids. CDR3 loop: CASSRHPLEQYF. As DNA, the CDR3 is TGTGCCAGCAGCCGGCACCCGCTCGAGCAGTACTTC.

This clonotype was recorded only once. Given a much more abundant clone one base away, this may be a read error. The V call is TRBV6-2 or TRBV6-3, the J call TRBJ1-1, with 8 bases identical to TRBD1. Germline V CDR1 and CDR2: MNHEY, SVGEGT. The CDR3 runs 14 residues. The CDR3 spells CASRAGQGGTEALF. CDR3 sequence (DNA): TGTGCCAGCAGAGCCGGACAGGGAGGAACTGAAGCTCTCTTT.

Comments on this clonotype: A read error may explain this, as a much larger clone is one base away. The chain uses TRBV5-1 and TRBJ2-3, with D unclear. This CDR3 comprises 12 residues. Per the germline V gene, CDR1 is SGHRS and CDR2 is YFSETQ. CDR3 residues: CANSWTDFEQYF. As DNA, the CDR3 is TGCGCCAACAGCTGGACGGATTTTGAGCAGTATTTT.